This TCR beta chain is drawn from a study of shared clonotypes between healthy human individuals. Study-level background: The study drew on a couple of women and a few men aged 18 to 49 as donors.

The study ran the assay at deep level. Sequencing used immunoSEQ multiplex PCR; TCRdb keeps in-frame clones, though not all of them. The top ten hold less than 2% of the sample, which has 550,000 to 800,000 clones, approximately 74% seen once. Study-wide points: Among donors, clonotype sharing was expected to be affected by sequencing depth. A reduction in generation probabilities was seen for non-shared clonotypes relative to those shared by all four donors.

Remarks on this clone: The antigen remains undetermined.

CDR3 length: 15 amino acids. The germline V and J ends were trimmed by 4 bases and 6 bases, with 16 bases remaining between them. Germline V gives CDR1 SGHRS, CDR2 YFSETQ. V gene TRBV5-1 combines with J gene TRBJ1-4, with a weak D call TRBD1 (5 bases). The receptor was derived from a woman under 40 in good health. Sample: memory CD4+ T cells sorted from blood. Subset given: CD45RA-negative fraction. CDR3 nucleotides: TGCGCCAGCAGCGGAGACCAGGGTGTCGATGAAAAACTGTTTTTT. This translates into CASSGDQGVDEKLFF.